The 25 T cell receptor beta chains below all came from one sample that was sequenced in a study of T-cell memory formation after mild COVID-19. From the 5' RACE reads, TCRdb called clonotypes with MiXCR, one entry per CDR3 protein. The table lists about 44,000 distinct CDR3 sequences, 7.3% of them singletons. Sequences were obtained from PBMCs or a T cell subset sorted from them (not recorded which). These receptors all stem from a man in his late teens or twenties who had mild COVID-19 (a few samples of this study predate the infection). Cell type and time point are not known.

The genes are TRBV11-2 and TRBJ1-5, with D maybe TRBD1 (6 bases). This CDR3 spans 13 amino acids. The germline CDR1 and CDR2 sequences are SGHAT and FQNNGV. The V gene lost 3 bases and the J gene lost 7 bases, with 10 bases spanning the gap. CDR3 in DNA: TGTGCCAGCAGCTTTAGCAGGGGACAGCCCCAGCATTTT. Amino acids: CASSFSRGQPQHF.

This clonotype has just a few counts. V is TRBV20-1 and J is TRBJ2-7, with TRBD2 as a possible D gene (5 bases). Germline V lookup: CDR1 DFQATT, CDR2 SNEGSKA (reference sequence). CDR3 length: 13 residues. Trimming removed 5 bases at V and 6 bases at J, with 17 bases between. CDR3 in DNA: TGCAGTGCTGAAACAGCCGGGGTAATCGAGCAGTACTTC. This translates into CSAETAGVIEQYF.

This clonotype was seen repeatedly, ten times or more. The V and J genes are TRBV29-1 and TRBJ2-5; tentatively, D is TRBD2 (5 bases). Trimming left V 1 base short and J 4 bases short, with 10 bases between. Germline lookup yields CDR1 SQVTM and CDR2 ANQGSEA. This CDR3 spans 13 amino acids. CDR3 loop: CSVEGREGETQYF. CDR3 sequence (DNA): TGCAGCGTTGAAGGGCGCGAGGGAGAGACCCAGTACTTC.

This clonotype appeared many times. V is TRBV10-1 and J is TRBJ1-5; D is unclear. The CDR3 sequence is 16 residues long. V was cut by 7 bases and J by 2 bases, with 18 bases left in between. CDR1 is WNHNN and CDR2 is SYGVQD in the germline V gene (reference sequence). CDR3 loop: CASNSRPPEGNQPQHF. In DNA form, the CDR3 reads TGCGCCAGCAATTCGAGGCCCCCCGAAGGCAATCAGCCCCAGCATTTT.

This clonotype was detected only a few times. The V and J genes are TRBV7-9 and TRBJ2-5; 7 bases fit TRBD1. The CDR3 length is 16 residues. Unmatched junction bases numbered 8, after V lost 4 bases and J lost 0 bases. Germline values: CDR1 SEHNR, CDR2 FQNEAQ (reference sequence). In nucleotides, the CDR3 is TGTGCCAGCAGCTCAGGGCCACAGGGGTACCAAGAGACCCAGTACTTC. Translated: CASSSGPQGYQETQYF.

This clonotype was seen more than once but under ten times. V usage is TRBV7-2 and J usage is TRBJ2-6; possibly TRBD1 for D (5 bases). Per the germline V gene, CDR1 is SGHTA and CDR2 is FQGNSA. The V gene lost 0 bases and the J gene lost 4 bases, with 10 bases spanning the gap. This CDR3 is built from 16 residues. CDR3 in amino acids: CASSLAAGHGANVLTF. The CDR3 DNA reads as TGTGCCAGCAGCTTAGCAGCAGGGCACGGGGCCAACGTCCTGACTTTC.

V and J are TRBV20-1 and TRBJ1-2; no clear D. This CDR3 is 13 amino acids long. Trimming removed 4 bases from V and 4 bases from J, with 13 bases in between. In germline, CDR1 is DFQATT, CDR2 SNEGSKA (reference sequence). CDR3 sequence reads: CSAIQAEGYGYTF. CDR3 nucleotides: TGCAGTGCTATTCAGGCTGAGGGCTATGGCTACACCTTC.

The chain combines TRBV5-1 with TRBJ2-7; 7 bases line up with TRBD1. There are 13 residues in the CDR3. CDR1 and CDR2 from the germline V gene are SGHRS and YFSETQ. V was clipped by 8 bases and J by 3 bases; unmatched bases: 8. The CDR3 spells CASRGTVDYEQYF. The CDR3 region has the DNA TGCGCCAGTAGAGGGACAGTAGACTACGAGCAGTACTTC.

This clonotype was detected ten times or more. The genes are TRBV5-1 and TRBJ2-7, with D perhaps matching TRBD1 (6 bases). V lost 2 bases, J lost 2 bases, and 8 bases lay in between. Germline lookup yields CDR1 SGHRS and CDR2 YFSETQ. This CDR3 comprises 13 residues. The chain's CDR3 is CASSLGGPYEQYF. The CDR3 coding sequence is TGCGCCAGCAGCTTAGGGGGTCCCTACGAGCAGTACTTC.

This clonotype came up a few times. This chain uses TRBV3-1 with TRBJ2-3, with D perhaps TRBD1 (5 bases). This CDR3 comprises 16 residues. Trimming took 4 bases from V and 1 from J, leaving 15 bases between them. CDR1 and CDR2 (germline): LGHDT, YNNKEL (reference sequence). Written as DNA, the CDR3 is TGTGCCAGCAGCCCCCCCCCTACCAGGGGCACAGATACGCAGTATTTT. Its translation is CASSPPPTRGTDTQYF.

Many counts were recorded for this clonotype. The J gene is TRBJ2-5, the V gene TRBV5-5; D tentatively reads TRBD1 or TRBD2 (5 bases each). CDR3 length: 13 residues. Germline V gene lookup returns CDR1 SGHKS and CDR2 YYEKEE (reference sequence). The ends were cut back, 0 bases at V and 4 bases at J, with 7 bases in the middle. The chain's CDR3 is CASSLAGRETQYF. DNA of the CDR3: TGTGCCAGCAGCTTGGCGGGACGAGAGACCCAGTACTTC. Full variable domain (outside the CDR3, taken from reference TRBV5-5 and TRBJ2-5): DAGVTQSPTHLIKTRGQQVTLRCSPISGHKSVSWYQQVLGQGPQFIFQYYEKEERGRGNFPDRFSARQFPNYSSELNVNALLLGDSALYLCASSLAGRETQYFGPGTRLLVL.

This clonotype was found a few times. CDR3 coding DNA: TGTGCCAGCAGCCCTTCTACGATCCATAGCAATCAGCCCCAGCATTTT. Its translation is CASSPSTIHSNQPQHF. The V call is TRBV7-2, the J call TRBJ1-5; D unclear. From germline, CDR1 is SGHTA and CDR2 FQGNSA. Trimming stripped 5 bases from V and 0 bases from J, with 14 bases between. CDR3 size: 16 residues.

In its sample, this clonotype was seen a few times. CDR3 residues: CATQDRGKAEAFF. CDR3 DNA: TGTGCCACCCAGGACAGGGGAAAGGCTGAAGCTTTCTTT. V usage is TRBV10-3 and J usage is TRBJ1-1; TRBD1 matches at 9 bases. Looked up from germline, CDR1 is ENHRY and CDR2 is SYGVKD. This CDR3 has 13 amino acids. After removal of 10 bases from V and 6 bases from J, the junction contained 9 bases not matched to a gene.

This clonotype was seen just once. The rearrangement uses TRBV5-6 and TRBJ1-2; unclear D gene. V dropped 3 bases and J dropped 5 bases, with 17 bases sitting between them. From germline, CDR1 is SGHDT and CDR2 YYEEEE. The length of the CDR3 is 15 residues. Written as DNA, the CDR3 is TGTGCCAGCAGCTACCTTGCGCTATTGGGATATGGCTACACCTTC. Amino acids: CASSYLALLGYGYTF.

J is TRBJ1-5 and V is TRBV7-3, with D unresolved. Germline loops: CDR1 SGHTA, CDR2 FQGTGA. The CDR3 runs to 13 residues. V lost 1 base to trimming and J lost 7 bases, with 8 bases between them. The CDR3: CASSLNLGQPQHF. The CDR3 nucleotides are TGTGCCAGCAGCTTAAACCTCGGCCAGCCCCAGCATTTT. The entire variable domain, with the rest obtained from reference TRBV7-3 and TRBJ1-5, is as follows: GAGVSQTPSNKVTEKGKYVELRCDPISGHTALYWYRQSLGQGPEFLIYFQGTGAADDSGLPNDRFFAVRPEGSVSTLKIQRTERGDSAVYLCASSLNLGQPQHFGDGTRLSIL.

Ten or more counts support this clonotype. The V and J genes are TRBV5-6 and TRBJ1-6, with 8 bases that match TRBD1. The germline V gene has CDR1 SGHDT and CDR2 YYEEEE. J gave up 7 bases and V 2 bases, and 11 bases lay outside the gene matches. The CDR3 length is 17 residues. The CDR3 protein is CASSLSPRQGRNSPLHF. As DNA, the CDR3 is TGTGCCAGCAGCTTATCTCCCCGACAGGGGCGGAATTCACCCCTCCACTTT.

For the CDR3, the DNA is TGTGCCAGCAGCCCGGGACTCTTCACCGGGGAGCTGTTTTTT. Protein product: CASSPGLFTGELFF. This rearrangement joins TRBV3-1 to TRBJ2-2; the D gene is possibly TRBD2 (6 bases). The V end was cut by 4 bases, the J end by 4 bases, with 10 bases between. This CDR3 is built from 14 residues. Germline CDR1 is LGHDT and CDR2 is YNNKEL (reference sequence).

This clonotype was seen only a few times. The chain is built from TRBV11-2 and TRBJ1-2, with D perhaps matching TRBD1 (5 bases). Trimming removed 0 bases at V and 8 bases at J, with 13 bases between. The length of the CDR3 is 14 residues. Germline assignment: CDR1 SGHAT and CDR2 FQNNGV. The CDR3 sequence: CASSLDQGNGGYTF. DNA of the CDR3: TGTGCCAGCAGCTTAGATCAGGGAAACGGGGGCTACACCTTC.

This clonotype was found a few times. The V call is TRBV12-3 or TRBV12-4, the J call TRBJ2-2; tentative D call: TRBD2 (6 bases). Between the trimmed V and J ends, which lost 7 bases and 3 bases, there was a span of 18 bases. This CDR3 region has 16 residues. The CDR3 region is CASTVWGGGDTGELFF. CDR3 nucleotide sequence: TGTGCCAGCACGGTCTGGGGAGGAGGGGACACCGGGGAGCTGTTTTTT.

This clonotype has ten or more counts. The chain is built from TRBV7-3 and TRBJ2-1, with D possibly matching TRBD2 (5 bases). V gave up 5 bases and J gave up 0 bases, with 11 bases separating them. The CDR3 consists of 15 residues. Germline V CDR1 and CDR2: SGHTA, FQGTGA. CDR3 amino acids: CASSLSSNSYNEQFF. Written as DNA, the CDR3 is TGTGCCAGCAGCCTCTCTAGCAACTCCTACAATGAGCAGTTCTTC.

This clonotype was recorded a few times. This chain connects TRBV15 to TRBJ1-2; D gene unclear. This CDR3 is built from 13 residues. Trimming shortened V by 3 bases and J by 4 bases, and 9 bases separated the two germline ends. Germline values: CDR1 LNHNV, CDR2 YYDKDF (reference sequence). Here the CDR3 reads CATSRRELYGYTF. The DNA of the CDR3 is TGTGCCACCAGCAGGAGAGAGCTCTATGGCTACACCTTC.

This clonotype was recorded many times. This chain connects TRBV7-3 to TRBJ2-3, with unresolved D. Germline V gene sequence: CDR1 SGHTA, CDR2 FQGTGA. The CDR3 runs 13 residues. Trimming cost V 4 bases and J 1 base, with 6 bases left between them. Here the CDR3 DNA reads TGTGCCAGCAGCTCTAGGGGCACAGATACGCAGTATTTT. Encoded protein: CASSSRGTDTQYF.

The DNA of the CDR3 is TGTGCCAGCAGCTCGGACAGAGCCACAGATACGCAGTATTTT. Its protein is CASSSDRATDTQYF. The V call is TRBV7-9, the J call TRBJ2-3; a possible D gene is TRBD1 (6 bases). CDR3 length: 14 residues. Germline V lookup: CDR1 SEHNR, CDR2 FQNEAQ (reference sequence). Trimming left V 4 bases short and J 2 bases short, with 10 bases between. Supplemented by reference TRBV7-9 and TRBJ2-3, the full variable domain reads DTGVSQNPRHKITKRGQNVTFRCDPISEHNRLYWYRQTLGQGPEFLTYFQNEAQLEKSRLLSDRFSAERPKGSFSTLEIQRTEQGDSAMYLCASSSDRATDTQYFGPGTRLTVL.

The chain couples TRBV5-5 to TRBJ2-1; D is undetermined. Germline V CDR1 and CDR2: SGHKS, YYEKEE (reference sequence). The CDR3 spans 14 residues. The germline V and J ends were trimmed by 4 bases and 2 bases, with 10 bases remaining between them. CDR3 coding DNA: TGTGCCAGCAGCCCTAGGGCCACCTACAATGAGCAGTTCTTC. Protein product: CASSPRATYNEQFF.

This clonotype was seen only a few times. CDR3 DNA sequence: TGTGCCAGTAGTGCGGACGGAGAACCTTCCTATGGCTACACCTTC. Translation gives CASSADGEPSYGYTF. This chain connects TRBV19 to TRBJ1-2; no reliable D call. V was trimmed by 5 bases and J by 4 bases, leaving 17 bases between them. The CDR3 has 15 residues. In germline, CDR1 is LNHDA, CDR2 SQIVND (reference sequence).